This note documents a single T cell receptor (beta chain) sequence. It lacks a known antigen. Base qualities are missing; no much larger clone stands one base away. The CDR3 has 15 amino acids, counting the end cysteine and phenylalanine. The kept DNA is CDR3 alone, 45 bases in frame from the first base. The V end loses 4 bases and the J end loses 2 bases, and a stretch of 16 bases separates them. The germline V gene supplies CDR1 SGHRS and CDR2 YFSETQ. The data were taken from a study of Graves' ophthalmopathy and Graves' hyperthyroidism (dated by TCRdb to the late 2010s). For the wider study: Peripheral blood was collected before any treatment was given, at the time of initial diagnosis. Following sampling, methimazole starting at 30 mg daily was administered to hyperthyroidism patients, and high-dose intravenous methylprednisolone was administered to ophthalmopathy patients. T-cell repertoires of thyroid tissue and blood were compared in several hyperthyroidism patients. The 100 or so discovery patients were divided at random into training and test sets in a 7:3 ratio. In total, around 130 blood samples were TCR-sequenced: some 43 ophthalmopathy, 80 or so hyperthyroidism and roughly 17 hyperthyroidism-to-ophthalmopathy patients. To explore V-J signatures that separate ophthalmopathy from hyperthyroidism, a discovery set of 95 to 100 patients was enrolled, consisting of 43 with ophthalmopathy and about 60 with stable hyperthyroidism. The independent validation cohort included 18 hyperthyroidism patients plus 17 patients who later progressed from hyperthyroidism to ophthalmopathy. The study used TCR beta repertoire signatures to distinguish Graves' ophthalmopathy from Graves' hyperthyroidism and to predict progression to ophthalmopathy. The study at large found these results: Most of the expanded thyroid clonotypes with a frequency above 0.001 were also detected in blood, and it was suggested that the thyroid immune response may be reflected by blood repertoires. In validation, the model predicted ophthalmopathy progression with 70.59% sensitivity and approximately 75% specificity; around twelve predicted patients were CT-confirmed with GO in a median of around 6 months. In cross-validation, the 13-signature model distinguished ophthalmopathy from stable hyperthyroidism with less than 90% sensitivity and approximately 81% specificity, while in the test set the corresponding values were about 79% and 69%. No statistical method was used to predetermine the sample size, and group allocation was not hidden from the investigators.

Patients with ophthalmopathy had moderately to severely active disease, with a Clinical Activity Score of 3 or more, a NOSPECS grade of 4 or more, and a disease duration of less than 3 months. Anyone with other autoimmune diseases, uncontrolled infections, pregnancy or lactation was excluded from the study. Diagnosis relied on clinical symptoms, serum thyroxine, TRAb, thyroid ultrasound and orbital computed tomography. PBMCs were isolated from 7.5 to 10 ml of fresh peripheral blood by Ficoll-Paque density gradient centrifugation. Trizol reagent was used to extract the total RNA, and its quality was then checked on an Agilent 2100 Bioanalyzer. For repertoire sequencing, TCR beta CDR3 regions were amplified from RNA transcripts. The first round of RT-PCR was done with HTBI primers and the Qiagen OneStep RT-PCR kit, and was followed by a second round of multiplex PCR, then size selection and purification. Sequencing of the libraries was carried out on an Illumina HiSeq2000 in paired-end mode with 100 bp reads. Per the authors' processing: Reads were processed with SOAPnuke, discarding reads with adapters, uncalled bases, mean Phred below 15, or no exact constant-primer or identifier match. COPE v1.2.5 was used to merge high-quality paired reads. Each unique nucleotide sequence was treated as a clonotype, and MiTCR v1.1 was used to align the clonotypes to the IMGT TRB V, D and J references. Analysis was restricted to V-J combinations with a frequency above 0.0001, which covered roughly 99% of repertoires. For each V-J combination, a TCR clonal expansion and chaos score was defined as F50 clonal expansion divided by the chaos observed in the TCRdist matrix. Features were reduced by Welch's t-statistics and random forest to around 14 V-J combinations, which fed a naive Bayes classifier. Thyroid-blood repertoire similarity was quantified with the Morisita-Horn index. TCRdb reworked the public reads: Q25 trimming with fastp, MiXCR clone assembly, productive beta chains retained. Rows merge per CDR3 protein into single entries with the most common DNA and genes. The authors' filters were not applied to this entry. This sample lists 150,000 to 200,000 distinct CDR3 sequences; approximately 40% were detected once. The top ten clonotypes cover roughly 8.9% of the sample.

The sequenced sample consisted of peripheral blood. This sequence uses TRBV5-1 and TRBJ2-7, with a weak D call of TRBD2 (5 bases match). The source is a man under 40 with Graves' ophthalmopathy. Donor details come from another sample of the same person, matched by shared clones. The CDR3 corresponds to CASSQGGLGTYEQYF. The nucleotide sequence reads TGCGCCAGCAGCCAAGGAGGTTTGGGGACCTACGAGCAGTACTTC.